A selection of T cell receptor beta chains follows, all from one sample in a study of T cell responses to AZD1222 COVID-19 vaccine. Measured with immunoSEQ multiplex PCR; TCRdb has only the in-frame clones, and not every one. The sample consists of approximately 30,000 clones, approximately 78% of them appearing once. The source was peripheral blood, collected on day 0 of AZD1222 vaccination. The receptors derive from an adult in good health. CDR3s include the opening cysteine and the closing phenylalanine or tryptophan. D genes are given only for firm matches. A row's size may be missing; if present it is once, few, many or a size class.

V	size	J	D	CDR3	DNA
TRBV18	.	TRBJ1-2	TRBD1	CASSQDRASGYTF	TGTGCCAGCTCACAGGACAGGGCGAGTGGCTACACCTTC
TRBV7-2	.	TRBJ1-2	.	CASSLNLGDGYTF	TGTGCCAGCAGCTTAAATCTCGGGGATGGCTACACCTTC
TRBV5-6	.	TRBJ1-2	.	CASSRRGGGGYGYTF	TGTGCCAGCAGCCGAAGGGGTGGGGGAGGATATGGCTACACCTTC
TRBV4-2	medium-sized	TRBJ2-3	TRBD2	CASSQDLGAGSDTQYF	TGTGCCAGCAGCCAAGATTTGGGAGCGGGGTCAGATACGCAGTATTTT
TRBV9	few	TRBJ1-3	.	CASSVVPTALSGNTIYF	TGTGCCAGCAGCGTAGTTCCGACGGCACTCTCTGGAAACACCATATATTTT
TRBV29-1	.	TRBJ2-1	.	CSLRTAFSYNEQFF	TGCAGCCTTAGGACAGCCTTCTCCTACAATGAGCAGTTCTTC
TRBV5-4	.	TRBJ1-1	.	CASSPEQGKAEAFF	TGTGCCAGCAGCCCTGAGCAGGGGAAGGCTGAAGCTTTCTTT
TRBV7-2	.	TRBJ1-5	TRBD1	CASSIGGAGNQPQHF	TGTGCCAGCAGCATAGGGGGCGCGGGCAATCAGCCCCAGCATTTT
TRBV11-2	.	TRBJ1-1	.	CATKLSRGNTEAFF	TGTGCCACCAAGCTGTCGAGAGGGAACACTGAAGCTTTCTTT
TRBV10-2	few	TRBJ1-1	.	CASSESTRGGVPAFF	TGCGCCAGCAGTGAGTCGACTCGGGGGGGTGTCCCGGCTTTCTTT
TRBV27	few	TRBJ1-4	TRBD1	CASKFGRGQKLFF	TGTGCCAGCAAGTTTGGCAGGGGGCAGAAACTGTTTTTT
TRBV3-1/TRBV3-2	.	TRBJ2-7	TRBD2	CASSLRQAGGAYEQYF	TGTGCCAGCAGCCTCCGACAGGCGGGGGGGGCCTACGAGCAGTACTTC
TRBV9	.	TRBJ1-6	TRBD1	CARSVGGGQGKSPLHF	TGTGCCCGCAGCGTCGGGGGGGGACAGGGGAAGTCACCCCTCCACTTT
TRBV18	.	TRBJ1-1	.	CASSPAFGNTEAFF	TGTGCCAGCTCACCCGCATTTGGGAACACTGAAGCTTTCTTT
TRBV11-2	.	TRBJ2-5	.	CASSFGGNQETQYF	TGTGCCAGCAGCTTCGGCGGGAACCAAGAGACCCAGTACTTC
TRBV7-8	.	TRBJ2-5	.	CASSRPTEETQYF	TGTGCCAGCAGCCGTCCCACGGAAGAGACCCAGTACTTC
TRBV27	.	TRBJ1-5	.	CASSLSRDQPQHF	TGTGCCAGCAGTTTATCTCGGGATCAGCCCCAGCATTTT
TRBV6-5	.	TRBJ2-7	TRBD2	CASSRSGGTSYEQYF	TGTGCCAGCAGTCGGAGCGGGGGAACCTCCTACGAGCAGTACTTC
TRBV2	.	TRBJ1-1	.	CASSGQGNTEAFF	TGTGCCAGCAGTGGGCAGGGGAACACTGAAGCTTTCTTT
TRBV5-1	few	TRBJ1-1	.	CASKNSRVVQAFF	TGCGCCAGCAAAAACTCTCGGGTAGTTCAGGCTTTCTTT
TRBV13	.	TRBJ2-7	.	CASSLAGDGYEQYF	TGTGCCAGCAGCTTAGCGGGGGACGGCTACGAGCAGTACTTC
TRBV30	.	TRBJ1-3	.	CAWSPGSGNTIYF	TGTGCCTGGTCCCCCGGATCCGGAAACACCATATATTTT
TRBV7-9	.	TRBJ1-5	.	CASSLGADSNQPQHF	TGTGCCAGCAGCCTCGGGGCAGATAGCAATCAGCCCCAGCATTTT
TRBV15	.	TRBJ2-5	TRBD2	CATSRAVAASGGADLWKETQYF	TGTGCCACCAGCAGAGCGGTGGCGGCTAGCGGGGGGGCCGATTTGTGGAAAGAGACCCAGTACTTC
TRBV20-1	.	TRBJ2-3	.	CSASRVDDASDTQYF	TGCAGTGCTAGTAGGGTCGACGACGCCTCTGATACGCAGTATTTT
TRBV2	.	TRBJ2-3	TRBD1	CARRTGRTDTQYF	TGTGCCAGGCGGACAGGGCGCACAGATACGCAGTATTTT
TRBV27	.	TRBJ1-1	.	CASSFYSNTEAFF	TGTGCCAGCAGTTTCTACAGCAACACTGAAGCTTTCTTT
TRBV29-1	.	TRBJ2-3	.	CSVTDSTDTQYF	TGCAGCGTTACTGACAGCACAGATACGCAGTATTTT
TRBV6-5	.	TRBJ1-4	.	CASSIRRALNEKLFF	TGTGCCAGCAGCATTCGCAGGGCCCTTAATGAAAAACTGTTTTTT